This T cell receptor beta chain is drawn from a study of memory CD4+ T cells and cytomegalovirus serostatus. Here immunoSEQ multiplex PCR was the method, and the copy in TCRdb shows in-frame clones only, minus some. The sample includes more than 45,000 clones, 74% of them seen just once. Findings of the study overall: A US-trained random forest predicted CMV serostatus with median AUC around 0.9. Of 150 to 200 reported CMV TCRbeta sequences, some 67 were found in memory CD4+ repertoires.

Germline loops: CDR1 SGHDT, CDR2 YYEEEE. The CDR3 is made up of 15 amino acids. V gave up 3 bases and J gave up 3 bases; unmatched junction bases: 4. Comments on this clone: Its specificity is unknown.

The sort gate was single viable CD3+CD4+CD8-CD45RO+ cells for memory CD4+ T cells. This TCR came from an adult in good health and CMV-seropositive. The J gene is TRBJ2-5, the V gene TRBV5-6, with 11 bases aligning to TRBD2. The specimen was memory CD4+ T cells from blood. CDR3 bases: TGTGCCAGCAGCTCCACGGGACTAGCGGAAGAGACCCAGTACTTC. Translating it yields CASSSTGLAEETQYF.